This is a list of T cell receptor beta chains from one sample in a study of cytomegalovirus exposure and HLA in healthy donors. Using immunoSEQ multiplex PCR, the repertoire was profiled, and TCRdb retains in-frame clones only, with some absent. This repertoire shows some 180,000 clones, roughly 85% found once; its top ten account for roughly 4.5%. The specimen sequenced was PBMCs. These TCRs come from a woman aged 25 to 45 in good health and CMV-seropositive. Both conserved end residues are part of each CDR3. The D gene is left open where the match is weak. Clone size is shown for a subset of rows, as once, few, many or a class of expanded clone.

DNA | CDR3 | D | J | size | V
TGTGCCAGCAGCGCCGCCGGACAGCCCTACGAGCAGTACTTC | CASSAAGQPYEQYF | . | TRBJ2-7 | . | TRBV7-2
TGCGCCAGCAGCCAAGAAGGGGACAGGGGAGCCAACTATGGCTACACCTTC | CASSQEGDRGANYGYTF | TRBD1 | TRBJ1-2 | . | TRBV4-1
TGTGCCAGCACCCCATCCCCAGGGCTTTATGGAAACACCATATATTTT | CASTPSPGLYGNTIYF | . | TRBJ1-3 | once | TRBV18
TGCAGCGCCCGAGCGGAGTGGTCCTACGAGCAGTACTTC | CSARAEWSYEQYF | . | TRBJ2-7 | . | TRBV29-1
TGTGCCAGCAGCCCTCAAATCGGTAGAACTGAAGCTTTCTTT | CASSPQIGRTEAFF | . | TRBJ1-1 | . | TRBV11-2
TGTGCCAGCAGCTTAGTCTGGGGAGGGATTGGGGCCAACGTCCTGACTTTC | CASSLVWGGIGANVLTF | TRBD2 | TRBJ2-6 | . | TRBV11-3
TGTGCCAGCAGTTACTCCAGACTAGCGGCCACCGGGGAGCTGTTTTTT | CASSYSRLAATGELFF | TRBD2 | TRBJ2-2 | once | TRBV6-5
TGTGCCAGCAGCCGCGGACTAGCCGGAAACACCATATATTTT | CASSRGLAGNTIYF | . | TRBJ1-3 | . | TRBV5-5
TGTGCCAGCAGCATCCGGACAGGGGCCTACGAGCAGTACTTC | CASSIRTGAYEQYF | TRBD1 | TRBJ2-7 | . | TRBV7-9
TGTGCCATCAGACCGGGGACCAGGGGGCAGCCCCAGCATTTT | CAIRPGTRGQPQHF | TRBD1 | TRBJ1-5 | . | TRBV10-3
TGTGCCAGCAGGGTGTTCAGGCTGAACACTGAAGCTTTCTTT | CASRVFRLNTEAFF | . | TRBJ1-1 | . | TRBV6-5
TGCGCCAGCAGCCAAGAACGGGTAGTAGGAGGGGCTGACTCCTACGAGCAGTACTTC | CASSQERVVGGADSYEQYF | . | TRBJ2-7 | . | TRBV4-3
TGTGCCAGCAGCTCCCGAGGGCTCGGGGCCAACGTCCTGACTTTC | CASSSRGLGANVLTF | . | TRBJ2-6 | . | TRBV9
TGTGCCAGCAGTGAAGGGGAGGGCACTGAAGCTTTCTTT | CASSEGEGTEAFF | . | TRBJ1-1 | few | TRBV2
TGTGCCAGCAGTGGGGACAGTCAAGAGACCCAGTACTTC | CASSGDSQETQYF | TRBD1 | TRBJ2-5 | . | TRBV2
TGTGCCAGTAGTATTAATAGACAGGGGGCTTTGAACACTGAAGCTTTCTTT | CASSINRQGALNTEAFF | TRBD1 | TRBJ1-1 | . | TRBV19
TGCGCCAGCAGCCAAGATATAGGACAGGGGGCCGGCGAGCAGTACTTC | CASSQDIGQGAGEQYF | TRBD1 | TRBJ2-7 | . | TRBV4-3
TGCGCCAGCAGCCAATTTTGGGAGCGGGAGTCAGGGGGGACCCAGTACTTC | CASSQFWERESGGTQYF | . | TRBJ2-5 | . | TRBV4-1
TGTGCCAGTAGTATGGGTGGGAGGGTAGACAATGAGCAGTTCTTC | CASSMGGRVDNEQFF | TRBD2 | TRBJ2-1 | . | TRBV19
TGTGCCAGCAGTTTATCGCCCGGCTACGAGCAGTACTTC | CASSLSPGYEQYF | . | TRBJ2-7 | . | TRBV27
TGTGCCAGCAGTTCCTCCCTACTTCCGAGGAGCGGGTATCAAAATGAGCAGTTCTTC | CASSSSLLPRSGYQNEQFF | . | TRBJ2-1 | . | TRBV27
TGTGCCAGCAGCTTAGCGCATCCTGGGAGCTCCTACAATGAGCAGTTCTTC | CASSLAHPGSSYNEQFF | . | TRBJ2-1 | . | TRBV7-8
TGTGCCAGCAGCTTAGGCCCAGGGGGCTCGGCTTTCTTT | CASSLGPGGSAFF | TRBD1 | TRBJ1-1 | . | TRBV11-2
TGCGCCAGCAGCTGGGACAGGGAAAATGAAAAACTGTTTTTT | CASSWDRENEKLFF | TRBD1 | TRBJ1-4 | . | TRBV5-1
TGCGCCAGCAGCCCGGACAGCCTTAACTATGGCTACACCTTC | CASSPDSLNYGYTF | . | TRBJ1-2 | few | TRBV5-1
TGCGCCAGCACCATGGGCGGACTAGCGGTCGAAGAGACCCAGTACTTC | CASTMGGLAVEETQYF | TRBD2 | TRBJ2-5 | . | TRBV5-1
TGTGCCTGGAGTGTTTTAGCATTGTACGAGCAGTACTTC | CAWSVLALYEQYF | . | TRBJ2-7 | . | TRBV30
TGCAGCGTTGAACTTTGGGGACTAGCGAATAAACGCTCCTACAATGAGCAGTTCTTC | CSVELWGLANKRSYNEQFF | TRBD2 | TRBJ2-1 | . | TRBV29-1
TGCGCCAGCAGCCAGGCGGGTACCACTGAAGCTTTCTTT | CASSQAGTTEAFF | . | TRBJ1-1 | once | TRBV4-1
TGCGCCAGCAGCCAAGGGGACAGGGCTTATGGCTACACCTTC | CASSQGDRAYGYTF | TRBD1 | TRBJ1-2 | once | TRBV4-1
TGTGCCAGCAGCTTCGGGACAATTGGCACAGATACGCAGTATTTT | CASSFGTIGTDTQYF | . | TRBJ2-3 | . | TRBV5-6
TGTGCCAGTAGCCTGACAGGGTATCCCTACAATGAGCAGTTCTTC | CASSLTGYPYNEQFF | TRBD1 | TRBJ2-1 | . | TRBV19
TGTGCCAGCAGTGAAAGGGGGCTCGGTGACACCATATATTTT | CASSERGLGDTIYF | TRBD1 | TRBJ1-3 | few | TRBV6-1
TGTGCCAGCTACGGTGCGGGGGGGACCCAAGATACCCAGTACTTC | CASYGAGGTQDTQYF | TRBD2 | TRBJ2-5 | . | TRBV27
TGTGCCAGCAGCTTCCTCAGGGGGTTAGCTTTCTTT | CASSFLRGLAFF | TRBD1 | TRBJ1-1 | once | TRBV7-8
TGTGCCAGCAGCCTTAACGTCCAGTTCCCAGGATGGGAGCAGTACTTC | CASSLNVQFPGWEQYF | . | TRBJ2-7 | . | TRBV7-8
TGTGCCAGCAGCTTAGAAGAGGGGGCCCACCAGTATTTT | CASSLEEGAHQYF | TRBD1 | TRBJ2-3 | . | TRBV11-2
TGTGCCAGCAGCTTAGTGGCTAGCGGGGGCCTCTACAATGAGCAGTTCTTC | CASSLVASGGLYNEQFF | TRBD2 | TRBJ2-1 | once | TRBV11-2
TGCAGCGTGGCTTGGGAGGCGTATGGCTACACCTTC | CSVAWEAYGYTF | . | TRBJ1-2 | few | TRBV29-1
TGTGCCAGCAGCCAGGGACAGGGGACAAATTCCTACGAGCAGTACTTC | CASSQGQGTNSYEQYF | TRBD1 | TRBJ2-7 | . | TRBV5-4
TGTGCCGAGGGGTCCCCCGGGACAAGCTCCTACGAGCAGTACTTC | CAEGSPGTSSYEQYF | . | TRBJ2-7 | once | TRBV11-3
TGTGCCAGCAGTGAAGCCGCGACAGGGTTAACCTACGAGCAGTACTTC | CASSEAATGLTYEQYF | TRBD1 | TRBJ2-7 | . | TRBV2
TGTGCCAGCAGCGTTAGGACGGGACTAGTATCCGATGAGCAGTTCTTC | CASSVRTGLVSDEQFF | TRBD2 | TRBJ2-1 | . | TRBV9
TGTGCCAGCAGCAGTGGCAGCTCCTACGAGCAGTACTTC | CASSSGSSYEQYF | . | TRBJ2-7 | . | TRBV9
TGTGCCAGCAGCCCCAGGGGCTACGAGCAGTACTTC | CASSPRGYEQYF | . | TRBJ2-7 | . | TRBV9
TGCGCCAGCAGCCAAGGGAGTATCGCCGGGGAGCTGTTTTTT | CASSQGSIAGELFF | . | TRBJ2-2 | . | TRBV4-3
TGCAGCGCCGATGGAGGGGAGCATACGCAGTATTTT | CSADGGEHTQYF | . | TRBJ2-3 | . | TRBV29-1
TGTGCCAGGAAGGGGCAGGGGCTTGGGTTGTCCTACAATGAGCAGTTCTTC | CARKGQGLGLSYNEQFF | . | TRBJ2-1 | once | TRBV19
TGTGCCAGCAGCTTGGGGGCAGACTCTGGAAACACCATATATTTT | CASSLGADSGNTIYF | . | TRBJ1-3 | . | TRBV11-2
TGTGCCAGCTCACCGATAAAGGACAGATTGTACGAGCAGTACTTC | CASSPIKDRLYEQYF | . | TRBJ2-7 | . | TRBV18
TGTGCCAGCAGCGTAGAGTTCAGGGATACTGAAGCTTTCTTT | CASSVEFRDTEAFF | . | TRBJ1-1 | . | TRBV9
TGTGCCAGCAGTGAAGATGGACAGGCGACGTACACTGAAGCTTTCTTT | CASSEDGQATYTEAFF | TRBD1 | TRBJ1-1 | . | TRBV2
TGTGCCAGCAGCGTAGTAGAGACAGGGACATACAATGAGCAGTTCTTC | CASSVVETGTYNEQFF | TRBD1 | TRBJ2-1 | once | TRBV9
TGCGCCAGCAGCCAAGACAGGGCGATCAATCAGCCCCAGCATTTT | CASSQDRAINQPQHF | . | TRBJ1-5 | . | TRBV4-3
TGTGCCAGCAGCTTCCGGTCTGGAAACACCATATATTTT | CASSFRSGNTIYF | . | TRBJ1-3 | . | TRBV5-4
TGCGCCAGCAGCACCGGGACTAGCGGGGGGTCTTGGAATGAGCAGTTCTTC | CASSTGTSGGSWNEQFF | TRBD2 | TRBJ2-1 | . | TRBV5-1
TGCGCCAGCAGCCACGTGGAGGACAATCAGCCCCAGCATTTT | CASSHVEDNQPQHF | . | TRBJ1-5 | . | TRBV4-1